This TCR beta chain was recorded in a study of T cell responses to AZD1222 COVID-19 vaccine. Notes on this clone: What it recognizes is unknown.

J lost 7 bases, V lost 9 bases, and 10 bases had no gene match. The CDR3 has 13 residues. Only in-frame clones appear in the TCRdb table, and some are missing; sequencing was by immunoSEQ multiplex PCR. Of 150,000 or so clones in the sample, around 90% were seen once. Study-wide points: Just a handful of AZD1222 recipients tested seropositive at baseline. Clonal diversity was possibly underestimated; the donors were predominantly white British and more often female. It was only after the peak T cell response that any repertoires were sampled. When two AZD1222 doses had been given, Spike-specific TCR breadth and depth rose.

The chain combines TRBV12-3 or TRBV12-4 with TRBJ2-3; TRBD2 agrees at 7 bases. This receptor was taken from an adult who received the MenACWY meningococcal vaccine as a control. Specimen: peripheral blood, collected 28 days after the second dose of the MenACWY control vaccine. For the CDR3, the DNA is TGTGCCAGTTTCACGGGAGGAGATAATACGCAGTATTTT. Its translation: CASFTGGDNTQYF.